This T cell receptor (beta chain) is from a study of blood T cell repertoires in COVID-19. Study at large: Samples came from the United States, Italy and Spain, spanning acute and convalescent COVID-19.

Germline V CDR1 and CDR2: SGHAT, FQDESV (reference sequence). The CDR3 covers 13 residues. V was trimmed by 2 bases and J by 1 base, leaving 5 bases between them. Here immunoSEQ multiplex PCR was the method, and the copy in TCRdb shows in-frame clones only, minus some. The data hold under 200,000 clones, with about four fifths observed a single time. Sequenced sample: PBMCs or T cells enriched from blood (not recorded which). The chain is built from TRBV11-1 and TRBJ1-1; D is uncertain. This clonotype was obtained from a man in his forties or fifties who had recovered from COVID-19. Written as DNA, the CDR3 is TGTGCCAGCAGCTTATCAGAGAACACTGAAGCTTTCTTT. Translation gives CASSLSENTEAFF. The complete variable domain, with remaining parts taken from reference TRBV11-1 and TRBJ1-1, reads EAEVAQSPRYKITEKSQAVAFWCDPISGHATLYWYRQILGQGPELLVQFQDESVVDDSQLPKDRFSAERLKGVDSTLKIQPAELGDSAMYLCASSLSENTEAFFGQGTRLTVV.